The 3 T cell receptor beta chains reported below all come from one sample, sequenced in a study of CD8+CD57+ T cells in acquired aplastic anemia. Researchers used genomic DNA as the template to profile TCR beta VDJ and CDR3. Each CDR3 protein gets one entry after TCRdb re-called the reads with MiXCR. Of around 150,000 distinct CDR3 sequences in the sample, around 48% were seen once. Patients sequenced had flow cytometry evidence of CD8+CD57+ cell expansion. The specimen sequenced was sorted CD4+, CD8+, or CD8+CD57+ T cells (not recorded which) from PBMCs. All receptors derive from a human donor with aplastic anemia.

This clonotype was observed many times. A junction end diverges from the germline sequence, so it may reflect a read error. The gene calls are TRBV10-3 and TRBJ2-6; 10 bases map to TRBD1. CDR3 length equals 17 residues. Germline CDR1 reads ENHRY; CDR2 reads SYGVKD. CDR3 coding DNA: TGTGCCAGCAGTGAGGGGACAGGGGTATCTGGGGCCAACGTCCTGACTTTC. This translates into CASSEGTGVSGANVLTF.

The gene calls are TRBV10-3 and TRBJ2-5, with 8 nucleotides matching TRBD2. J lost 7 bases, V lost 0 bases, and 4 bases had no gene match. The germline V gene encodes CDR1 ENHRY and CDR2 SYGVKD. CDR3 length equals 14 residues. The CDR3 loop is CAISESSGSGTQYF. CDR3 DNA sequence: TGTGCCATCAGTGAGTCGAGCGGGAGTGGGACCCAGTACTTC.

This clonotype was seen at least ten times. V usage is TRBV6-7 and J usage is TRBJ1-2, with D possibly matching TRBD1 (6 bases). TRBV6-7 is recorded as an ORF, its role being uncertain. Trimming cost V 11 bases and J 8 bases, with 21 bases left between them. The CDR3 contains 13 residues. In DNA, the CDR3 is TGTGCCTGCCCGGACAGACCCTTACAGGGCTACACCTTC. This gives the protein CACPDRPLQGYTF.